This note documents a single T cell receptor beta chain sequence. Its antigen remains unknown. These data originate in a study of radiotherapy plus CTLA-4 blockade in lung cancer. Study overall: Disease control reached approximately 30%, with objective responses in around 20%. Study-wide results and limits: Researchers report tumor-derived TCR clones expanding in blood after radiotherapy plus ipilimumab. The best predictor of response was reported to be early blood T cell clone dynamics, with interferon-beta.

TCRdb's copy holds only in-frame clones and misses some; the assay was immunoSEQ multiplex PCR. The sample records about 49,000 clones, 70% to 90% being singletons. Focal radiation plus CTLA-4 blockade with ipilimumab was administered to patients who had chemo-refractory metastatic non-small-cell lung cancer. Trimming took 5 bases from V and 2 from J; bases not matched to a gene: 9. This CDR3 is built from 16 residues. Germline V gene lookup returns CDR1 MNHEY and CDR2 SMNVEV (reference sequence). The gene calls are TRBV27 and TRBJ2-7, with 10 bases aligning to TRBD2. The specimen comprised peripheral blood, sampled from a patient treated with radiotherapy plus ipilimumab. The receptor comes from a human donor with non-small cell lung cancer whose response to radiotherapy plus ipilimumab could not be evaluated. This CDR3 reads CASSGGTSGVTYEQYF. CDR3 bases: TGTGCCAGCAGTGGCGGAACTAGCGGGGTAACCTACGAGCAGTACTTC.